The present entry profiles one T cell receptor (beta chain) with its context. A read error may explain this, as a much larger clone is one base away. This sample stems from a study of HIV-infected children after antiretroviral therapy interruption. The wider study: Continuous-treatment children had median age roughly 8 years, interruption more than 9 years.

Unique molecular identifiers were included in an RNA-based 3' RACE TCR library. In TCRdb, the 3' RACE reads were re-called with MiXCR into one record per CDR3 protein. The sample lists tens of thousands of distinct CDR3 sequences; approximately 4% were seen once. CDR3 length equals 15 residues. Trimming cost V 0 bases and J 3 bases, with 12 bases left between them. Treatment specified: PENTA 11 planned treatment interruption arm or continuous ART arm. Naive CD4+ CD45RA+ CD45RO- T cells were FACS-sorted from thawed PBMCs. The clonotype was recovered from a pool of human donors with HIV. Sequencing was performed on CD45RA+ CD4+ T cells from PBMCs, pooled from several time points, taken from a donor given antiretroviral therapy, either interrupted or continuous. As for subset: naive CD4+ CD45RA+ CD45RO- T cells. The chain links TRBV12-3 or TRBV12-4 to TRBJ2-7; D not resolved. CDR3 residues: CASSLADRLRYEQYF. The CDR3 bases are TGTGCCAGCAGTTTAGCGGACCGCTTACGCTACGAGCAGTACTTC.